This T cell receptor (beta chain) was identified during a study of vaccination effects on CD4 cells after COVID-19. The overall study: The study obtained samples from two convalescent patients 16 days and one week before vaccination. Study-wide findings and caveats: Early timepoints after infection were absent, and convalescent patients were few in the study.

Per the germline V gene, CDR1 is MGHRA and CDR2 is YSYEKL. This CDR3 region has 16 residues. The V gene lost 1 base and the J gene lost 0 bases, with 10 bases spanning the gap. Profiled with immunoSEQ multiplex PCR; TCRdb holds only in-frame clones, not every one. The repertoire holds about 46,000 clones, with about 70% as singletons. A word on this clone: The antigen is not known.

Investigators separated out CD4+ T cells once 9 to 11 days of culture had passed. Cultures received IL-2 medium that replaced half the medium on days 3 and 7. This sequence originates from a human donor who had a prior SARS-CoV-2 infection. V and J are TRBV4-1 and TRBJ2-1, with D possibly being TRBD2 (6 bases). The material sequenced was CD4+ T cells from PBMCs cultured without peptide, taken before COVID-19 vaccination. CDR3 in amino acids: CASSQGLVSSYNEQFF. The CDR3 nucleotides are TGCGCCAGCAGCCAAGGACTAGTCTCCTCCTACAATGAGCAGTTCTTC.